One sample yielded the 20 T cell receptor beta chains listed below, sequenced in a study of CD8+ T cells in alopecia areata. RNA was isolated and reverse transcribed to cDNA, the sequencing template. Here immunoSEQ multiplex PCR was the method, and the copy in TCRdb shows in-frame clones only, minus some. Observed in the sample are about 270,000 clones, none of them singletons. The study sorted pooled cutaneous lymph node cells by CD4, CD8alpha, NKG2D, NKG2ACE and other markers. Sequences were obtained from CD4+ T cells sorted from a lymph node. The receptors come from a C3H/HeJ mouse with alopecia areata. This strain has MHC haplotype H2-k.

This clone was detected a few times. Mouse gene names and germline throughout. The read ends 3 residues shy of where the CDR3 ends; the end is completed using the germline J gene. The chain links TRBV31 to TRBJ1-6; 8 bases map to TRBD1. TRBJ1-6 is an ORF, and what it does is uncertain. V dropped 3 bases and J dropped 6; count of bases not matched to a gene: 1. The V gene's germline CDR1 is GKSSPN and CDR2 SITVG. The CDR3 covers 13 residues. CDR3 loop: CAWRTGVNSPLYF. The DNA read from the CDR3 is TGTGCCTGGAGGACAGGGGTTAATTCGCCC.

The table lists this clone with many counts. The germline and genes are mouse ones. Read coverage stops 4 residues before the CDR3 terminus; the germline J gene supplies the remainder. The chain couples TRBV19 to TRBJ2-5, with D possibly TRBD1 on 6 matching bases. Germline V gives CDR1 FNHDT, CDR2 SITEND (reference sequence). The V and J ends lost 6 bases and 2 bases respectively, with 10 bases between them. CDR3 length equals 13 residues. This CDR3 is CASKGTSQDTQYF. The sequenced CDR3 bases are TGTGCCAGCAAAGGGACATCCCAAGAC. Supplemented by reference TRBV19 and TRBJ2-5, the full variable domain reads GGIITQTPKFLIGQEGQKLTLKCQQNFNHDTMYWYRQDSGKGLRLIYYSITENDLQKGDLSEGYDASREKKSSFSLTVTSAQKNEMAVFLCASKGTSQDTQYFGPGTRLLVL.

To note about this clone: The gene names given are mouse names. From the germline J gene comes the end of the CDR3, since the read stops 4 residues before it. At the DNA level, this CDR3 is encoded by other sequences in the same sample as well. The chain employs TRBV13-1 and TRBJ2-7; 9 bases line up with TRBD1. CDR3 length: 15 amino acids. Per the germline V gene, CDR1 is NSHNY and CDR2 is SYGAGN. V was pared by 3 bases and J by 1 base, with 5 bases of the junction left unmatched. The DNA read from the CDR3 is TGTGCCAGCAGTGGTTCCGGGACAGGGTCCTAT. Its translation is CASSGSGTGSY. In full, the CDR3 reads CASSGSGTGSYEQYF.

This clone has ten or more counts. Gene labels here are mouse ones. With the read ending 4 residues before the CDR3 end, the germline J gene is used to fill in that end. This chain joins TRBV13-1 and TRBJ1-2, with D maybe TRBD1 (6 bases). The germline gives CDR1 NSHNY, CDR2 SYGAGN. This CDR3 is 14 amino acids long. Between the trimmed V and J ends, which lost 3 bases and 0 bases, there was a span of 9 bases. The CDR3 sequence: CASSGGTTNSDYTF. Incomplete CDR3 DNA: TGTGCCAGCAGTGGCGGGACAACAAACTCC.

The table lists this clone with a few counts. Gene names are the mouse ones. The CDR3 end lies 4 residues beyond the end of the read and is filled in from the germline J gene. In the same sample, other DNA sequences code for this CDR3. This chain connects TRBV13-1 to TRBJ1-1; no clear D gene. Germline V gene sequence: CDR1 NSHNY, CDR2 SYGAGN. Between the trimmed V and J ends, which lost 3 bases and 0 bases, there was a span of 6 bases. This CDR3 is 13 amino acids long. The CDR3 sequence: CASSAGANTEVFF. The sequenced CDR3 bases are TGTGCCAGCAGTGCTGGAGCAAACACA.

The sample holds a few counts of this clone. Gene and germline names: mouse. The CDR3 end falls 4 residues outside the read, so it is completed with the germline J gene. The chain combines TRBV31 with TRBJ2-4, with D perhaps matching TRBD1 (6 bases). Between the trimmed V and J ends, which lost 1 base and 0 bases, there was a span of 8 bases. This CDR3 is 14 amino acids long. Germline V CDR1 and CDR2: GKSSPN, SITVG. The part of the CDR3 DNA that was read is TGTGCCTGGAGTCGGACAGCCAGTCAAAAC. Translation gives CAWSRTASQN. In full, the CDR3 is CAWSRTASQNTLYF.

This clone was detected a few times. Gene names denote mouse genes. With the read ending 4 residues before the CDR3 end, the germline J gene is used to fill in that end. The chain uses TRBV13-2 and TRBJ2-1, with 8 bases aligning to TRBD2. CDR1 and CDR2 (germline): NNHNN, SYGAGS (reference sequence). V shed 0 bases and J 3 bases; nucleotides not matched to a gene: 5. The CDR3 is 16 residues long. The covered CDR3 bases are TGTGCCAGCGGTGATGCCTGGGGGGATGCCTATGCT. Translated: CASGDAWGDAYA. The CDR3 in its entirety is CASGDAWGDAYAEQFF.

This clone was seen only a few times. Gene names denote mouse genes. The read ends 4 residues early relative to the CDR3; the germline J gene fills the gap. This sequence joins TRBV13-3 and TRBJ1-1; the D gene is possibly TRBD1 (5 bases). Germline V gene sequence: CDR1 NNHDY, CDR2 SYVADS. This CDR3 has 12 residues. The DNA read from the CDR3 is TGTGCCAGCACCCCCGACAGAACA. This gives the protein CASTPDRT. The complete CDR3 reads CASTPDRTEVFF.

On this clone: Genes and germline come from the mouse. The DNA ends 4 residues before the CDR3 does, and the rest of the CDR3 is filled in from the germline J gene. The identical CDR3 is also encoded by other nucleotide sequences in the sample. The V and J genes are TRBV1 and TRBJ2-4; TRBD2 might be the D (7 bases). The CDR3 has 13 residues. Per the germline V gene, CDR1 is NSQYPW and CDR2 is LRSPGD (reference sequence). The DNA read from the CDR3 is TGCACCTGCAGTGCAAGGGGGGGGAAC. Translation gives CTCSARGGN. The full CDR3 reads CTCSARGGNTLYF.

This clone occurred a few times. The germline and genes are mouse ones. The read halts 4 residues ahead of the CDR3 end, with the missing end drawn from the germline J gene. Other nucleotide sequences in the sample specify the same CDR3. The genes are TRBV13-3 and TRBJ2-4, with 8 bases identical to TRBD2. The V segment lost 0 bases and the J segment 3 bases; nucleotides outside the gene matches: 3. Germline-derived CDR1 and CDR2 are NNHDY and SYVADS. The CDR3 runs 15 residues. CDR3 DNA, as far as it was read: TGTGCCAGCAGTGATGCGAGGGGGGGCCAAAAC. Residues: CASSDARGGQN. The CDR3 as a whole reads CASSDARGGQNTLYF.

A few counts support this clone. Genes and germline come from the mouse. The missing CDR3 end, 3 residues past where the read stops, is filled in from the germline J gene. The chain employs TRBV13-3 and TRBJ1-6; TRBD1 is a possible D gene (5 bases). TRBJ1-6 is recorded as an ORF, its role being uncertain. The germline V and J ends were trimmed by 1 base and 0 bases, with 11 bases remaining between them. The CDR3 runs to 17 residues. Germline assignment: CDR1 NNHDY and CDR2 SYVADS. Partial CDR3 DNA: TGTGCCAGCAGTGATCTCTGGGGGGATTCCTATAATTCGCCC. The encoded protein is CASSDLWGDSYNSP. The full CDR3 is CASSDLWGDSYNSPLYF.

This clone was seen more than once but under ten times. Gene names and germline refer to mouse. The read stops 3 residues short of the end of the CDR3; the missing end is completed from the germline J gene. The chain has TRBV19 and TRBJ1-6; 8 bases agree with TRBD1. TRBJ1-6 is an open reading frame, and its role is uncertain. Trimming cost V 5 bases and J 0 bases; bases outside gene matches: 7. The germline gives CDR1 FNHDT, CDR2 SITEND (reference sequence). The CDR3 consists of 17 residues. This CDR3 is CASRDRGTSSYNSPLYF. The CDR3 bases that were read are TGTGCCAGCAGAGACAGGGGAACTTCTTCCTATAATTCGCCC.

This clone was detected a few times. Gene names follow the mouse nomenclature. The sequence runs out 4 residues before the end of the CDR3; the remainder is reconstructed from the germline J gene. The same CDR3 is also encoded by other DNA sequences in this sample. The rearrangement links TRBV13-1 to TRBJ2-3, with D maybe TRBD2 (7 bases). There are 16 residues in the CDR3. Trimming removed 0 bases from V and 1 base from J, with 12 bases in between. Germline V lookup: CDR1 NSHNY, CDR2 SYGAGN. CDR3 sequence reads: CASSDAGGGRAETLYF. Partial CDR3 DNA: TGTGCCAGCAGTGATGCAGGAGGGGGGCGTGCAGAA.

As concerns this clone: Mouse gene names and germline throughout. CDR3 in amino acids: CASSQAQGDPEVFF. The sequenced part of the CDR3 DNA is TGTGCCAGCAGCCAAGCTCAGGGAGACCCA. The genes are TRBV5 and TRBJ1-1; the D gene is possibly TRBD1 (5 bases). The CDR3 extends 4 residues past the end of the read, so its final part is completed from the germline J gene. CDR1 and CDR2 (germline): LGHNA, YNLKQL (reference sequence). This CDR3 comprises 14 residues.

For this clone: Germline and genes here are mouse. The CDR3 reads CASSLRDRGSAETLYF. The sequenced part of the CDR3 DNA is TGTGCCAGCAGTCTCCGGGACAGGGGGAGTGCAGAA. The chain employs TRBV19 and TRBJ2-3; 11 nucleotides match TRBD1. The CDR3 is cut off 4 residues early in the read; its end comes from the germline J gene. Germline values: CDR1 FNHDT, CDR2 SITEND (reference sequence). This CDR3 comprises 16 residues. The trim removed 4 bases at V and 0 bases at J, leaving 4 bases unmatched.

Comments on this clone: Gene names and germline refer to mouse. The CDR3 end falls 4 residues outside the read, so it is completed with the germline J gene. The chain is built from TRBV17 and TRBJ2-3; 14 nucleotides align to TRBD2. The germline V gene has CDR1 MNHDT and CDR2 YYDKIL. V lost 5 bases and J lost 3; bases outside the gene matches: 1. The CDR3 sequence is 15 residues long. This CDR3 is CASSGDWGGAETLYF. Incomplete CDR3 DNA: TGTGCTAGCAGTGGGGACTGGGGGGGCGCAGAA. The full variable domain, completed using reference TRBV17 and TRBJ2-3, is DTTVKQNPRYKLARVGKPVNLICSQTMNHDTMYWYQKKPNQAPKLLLFYYDKILNREADTFEKFQSSRPNNSFCSLYIGSAGLEYSAMYLCASSGDWGGAETLYFGSGTRLTVL.

This clone turned up a few times. Genes and germline are mouse. The read terminates 4 residues ahead of where the CDR3 ends, so the germline J gene completes it. The rearrangement joins TRBV13-2 to TRBJ2-2; TRBD1 is a possible D gene (6 bases). Trimming removed 5 bases from V and 0 bases from J, with 8 bases in between. In germline, CDR1 is NNHNN, CDR2 SYGAGS (reference sequence). CDR3 length equals 14 residues. The covered CDR3 bases are TGTGCCAGCGGGTACAGGGCAAACACCGGG. Its protein is CASGYRANTG. In full, the CDR3 is CASGYRANTGQLYF.

In the case of this clone: The genes and germline here are from mouse. With the read ending 4 residues before the CDR3 end, the germline J gene is used to fill in that end. The J gene is TRBJ2-3, the V gene TRBV17, with 13 positions matching TRBD2. Germline CDR1 is MNHDT and CDR2 is YYDKIL. J lost 1 base, V lost 2 bases, and 6 bases had no gene match. The CDR3 runs 18 residues. The CDR3 spells CASSRTGLGGRGAETLYF. The covered CDR3 bases are TGTGCTAGCAGTAGAACCGGACTGGGGGGGCGGGGTGCAGAA.

As concerns this clone: Gene names are mouse gene names. The read terminates 4 residues before the CDR3 end, so the remaining end is supplied by the germline J gene. The J gene is TRBJ1-2, the V gene TRBV13-2, with TRBD1 identical over 9 bases. Germline trimming cut 5 bases from V and 1 base from J; bases unmatched to any gene: 6. There are 15 residues in the CDR3. CDR1 is NNHNN, CDR2 SYGAGS, per germline (reference sequence). CDR3 in amino acids: CASGEDRGGNSDYTF. The covered CDR3 bases are TGTGCCAGCGGCGAGGACAGGGGAGGAAACTCC.

This clone was counted many times. Here the gene names and germline are mouse. The read terminates 4 residues ahead of where the CDR3 ends, so the germline J gene completes it. The chain links TRBV31 to TRBJ1-2, with D possibly being TRBD1 (6 bases). The V gene's germline CDR1 is GKSSPN and CDR2 SITVG. The CDR3 runs 13 residues. Trimming took 4 bases from V and 0 from J, leaving 9 bases between them. The covered CDR3 bases are TGTGCCTGGACCGGGACAACAAACTCC. It encodes CAWTGTTNS. In full, the CDR3 is CAWTGTTNSDYTF. The variable domain in full, with the rest retrieved from reference TRBV31 and TRBJ1-2, is AQTIHQWPVAEIKAVGSPLSLGCTIKGKSSPNLYWYWQATGGTLQQLFYSITVGQVESVVQLNLSASRPKDDQFILSTEKLLLSHSGFYLCAWTGTTNSDYTFGSGTRLLVI.